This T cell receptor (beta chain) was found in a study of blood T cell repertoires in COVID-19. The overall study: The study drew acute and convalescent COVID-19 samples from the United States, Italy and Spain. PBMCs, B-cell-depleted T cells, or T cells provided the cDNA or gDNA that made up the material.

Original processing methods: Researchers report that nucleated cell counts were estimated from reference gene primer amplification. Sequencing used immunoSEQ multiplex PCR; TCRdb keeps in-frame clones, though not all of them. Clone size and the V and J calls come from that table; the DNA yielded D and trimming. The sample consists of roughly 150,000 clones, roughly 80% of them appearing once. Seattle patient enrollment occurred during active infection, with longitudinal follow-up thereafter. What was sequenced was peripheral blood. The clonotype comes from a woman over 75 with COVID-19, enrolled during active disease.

The CDR3 DNA sequence: TGTGCCAGCAGCTTATCCGGGACAGGGGCGAATGAGCAGTTCTTC. It yields the protein CASSLSGTGANEQFF. The chain has TRBV7-9 and TRBJ2-1, with TRBD1 matching 10 bases. V dropped 2 bases and J dropped 7; count of bases not matched to a gene: 5. The CDR3 totals 15 residues. Germline CDR1 is SEHNR and CDR2 is FQNEAQ (reference sequence).